This T cell receptor (beta chain) was profiled in a study of blood T cell repertoires in COVID-19. Overall study context: Acute and convalescent COVID-19 samples came from the United States, Italy and Spain. The analysed material was cDNA or gDNA that came from T cells, B-cell-depleted T cells, or PBMCs.

As processed by the authors: Estimation of nucleated cell counts was performed using reference gene primer amplification. Clones were sequenced by immunoSEQ multiplex PCR, and TCRdb holds only the in-frame ones, with some missing. V and J calls and clone size follow that table, whereas D and trimming were derived from the DNA. The sample includes about 28,000 clones, nearly 90% of them seen just once. Trimming took 6 bases from V and 5 from J; bases not matched to a gene: 5. Germline values: CDR1 MNHEY, CDR2 SVGAGI. The CDR3 runs to 15 residues. The sequencing sample was made of peripheral blood. The rearrangement uses TRBV6-5 and TRBJ2-1, with 12 bases lining up with TRBD2. The receptor was isolated from a human donor in a cohort sampled during active COVID-19. The CDR3 loop reads CASRTSGRTNNEQFF. DNA for the CDR3: TGTGCCAGCAGAACTAGCGGGAGGACGAACAATGAGCAGTTCTTC.